The clone carrying this TCR beta chain appeared many times. The antigen remains unidentified. The draw of peripheral blood yielded ten milliliters from each donor. The data stem from a study of blood T cells in healthy people across ages. General observations from the study: Diversity figures derived from one million T cells were judged to underestimate the true value.

This CDR3 is 15 amino acids long. Germline trimming cut 4 bases from V and 2 bases from J; bases unmatched to any gene: 6. Germline assignment: CDR1 LGHNA and CDR2 YNFKEQ. Primers used in a second PCR of about 6 to 11 cycles were a sample-barcoded 5' primer and a J-beta primer mix. TCRdb analysed the 5' RACE reads with MiXCR anew, one entry per CDR3 protein. The data hold 590,000 or so distinct CDR3 sequences, with 25% to 35% observed a single time. This chain joins TRBV4-2 and TRBJ2-5, with 8 bases fitting TRBD2. What was sequenced was blood. This receptor was identified in a woman aged 80 or over in good health. The CDR3 DNA reads TGTGCCAGCAGCCCAACTAGCGGTGATCAAGAGACCCAGTACTTC. Its protein product is CASSPTSGDQETQYF.